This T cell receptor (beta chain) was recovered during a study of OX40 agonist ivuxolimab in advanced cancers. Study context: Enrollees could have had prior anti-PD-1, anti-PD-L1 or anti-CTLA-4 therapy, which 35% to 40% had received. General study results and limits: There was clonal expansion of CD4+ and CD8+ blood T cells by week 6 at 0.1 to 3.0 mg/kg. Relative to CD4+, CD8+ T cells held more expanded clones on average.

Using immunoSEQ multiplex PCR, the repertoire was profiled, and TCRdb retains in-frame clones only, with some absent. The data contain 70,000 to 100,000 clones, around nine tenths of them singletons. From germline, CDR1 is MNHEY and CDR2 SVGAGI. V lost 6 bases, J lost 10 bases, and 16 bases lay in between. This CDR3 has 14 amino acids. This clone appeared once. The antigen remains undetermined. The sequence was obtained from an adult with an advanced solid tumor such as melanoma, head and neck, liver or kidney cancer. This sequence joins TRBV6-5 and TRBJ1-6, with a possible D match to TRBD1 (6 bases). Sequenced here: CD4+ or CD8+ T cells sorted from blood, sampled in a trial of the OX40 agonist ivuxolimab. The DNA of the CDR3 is TGTGCCAGCAGCCTACAGGGAAGTAGATCACCCCTCCACTTT. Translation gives CASSLQGSRSPLHF.